This T cell receptor (beta chain) was recovered during a study of technical replicates of blood from a handful of donors. Germline V CDR1 and CDR2: MNHEY, SMNVEV (reference sequence). The CDR3 has 15 residues. Trimming stripped 5 bases from V and 7 bases from J, with 17 bases between. Generated by immunoSEQ multiplex PCR, the TCRdb table keeps only in-frame clones and is missing some. The repertoire has tens of thousands of clones, 95% of them found once; the top ten carry approximately 0.26%. The genes are TRBV27 and TRBJ1-4; D may be TRBD1 (6 bases). The material sequenced was T cells isolated from PBMCs. This clonotype was sampled from a human donor in good health. DNA for the CDR3: TGTGCCAGCAGTACCAGAACAGGGATGAGTGAAAAACTGTTTTTT. This translates into CASSTRTGMSEKLFF.